What follows are 8 T cell receptor beta chains derived from one specimen sequenced in a study of metastatic and nonmetastatic thyroid tumors (dated by TCRdb to 2018 to 2020). Preparation of the library involved PCR. The reads were generated on an Illumina HiSeq 4000. TCRdb trimmed the raw reads at Q25, called clones with MiXCR and kept productive beta chains. Present in this sample are 13,000 or so clones, around a quarter of which were seen just once. Around three fifths of the sample goes to the ten largest clones. No treatment had been received by any patient before thyroid surgery. Sequencing input: blood. These receptors were taken from a male donor with papillary thyroid cancer or a benign thyroid nodule (not recorded which). Some clones in this sample may be carry-over from other donors' samples.

V gene TRBV9 combines with J gene TRBJ2-1; maybe TRBD2 (5 bases). The CDR3 contains 14 residues. The germline CDR1 and CDR2 sequences are SGDLS and YYNGEE. V lost 4 bases and J 5 bases, leaving 13 bases between the germline ends. CDR3 bases: TGTGCCAGCAGCAGGATGGAGGCTCACAATGAGCAGTTCTTC. As protein: CASSRMEAHNEQFF.

This rearrangement joins TRBV12-3 or TRBV12-4 to TRBJ2-1; D is unclear. The CDR3 length is 13 residues. Trimming took off 1 base at V and 4 bases at J, with 5 bases between the two ends. CDR3 region: CASSLVSYNEQFF. CDR3 nucleotide sequence: TGTGCCAGCAGTTTAGTCAGTTACAATGAGCAGTTCTTC.

This clone was recorded a few times. J is TRBJ2-1 and V is TRBV6-4, with TRBD2 matching 8 bases. V lost 0 bases to trimming and J lost 2 bases; unmatched junction nucleotides: 9. The CDR3 has 18 residues. Germline CDR1 reads MRHNA; CDR2 reads SNTAGT. The CDR3 DNA is TGTGCCAGCAGTGACTCGTTGAACTCGGGAGGGCCCTACAATGAGCAGTTCTTC. Translating gives CASSDSLNSGGPYNEQFF.

Turning to this clone: The final CDR3 position lacks the conserved phenylalanine or tryptophan, pointing to a likely read error. The chain couples TRBV7-8 to TRBJ1-3; D not certain. CDR3 size: 14 residues. The germline V gene encodes CDR1 SGHVS and CDR2 FQNEAQ. Trimming removed 3 bases at V and 4 bases at J, with 10 bases between. The CDR3 nucleotides are TGTGCCAGCAGCTTCTATAGCTCCGGAAACACCATATATTCT. Translation: CASSFYSSGNTIYS.

This clone was detected once. V is TRBV18 and J is TRBJ2-7, with D perhaps matching TRBD2 (6 bases). V was shortened by 4 bases and J by 2 bases, with 18 bases between the two germline ends. The CDR3 sequence is 16 residues long. Germline V gives CDR1 KGHSH, CDR2 LQKENI. CDR3 bases: TGTGCCAGCTCACGGGGGGTTTTAGGACCAACCTACGAGCAGTACTTC. Translated, it gives CASSRGVLGPTYEQYF.

The CDR3 region is CASSHLRAGASTDTQYF. The CDR3 DNA follows: TGCGCCAGCAGCCACCTCAGGGCGGGGGCTAGCACAGATACGCAGTATTTT. The chain couples TRBV4-3 to TRBJ2-3, with a weak D call TRBD2 (7 bases). Deletions cut 3 bases from V and 0 bases from J, with 16 bases between. Germline CDR1 and CDR2: LGHNA and YSLEER. The CDR3 loop spans 17 amino acids.

Of note for this clone: The junction does not match germline at one end; this may be a read error. This chain joins TRBV7-8 and TRBJ2-1; 8 bases are a match to TRBD2. The CDR3 spans 17 residues. Germline lookup yields CDR1 SGHVS and CDR2 FQNEAQ. CDR3 bases: TGTGCCAGCCGCCGGGGGAAGCGGGAGCGCCTCTACAATGAGCAGTTCTTT. This encodes CASRRGKRERLYNEQFF.

In its sample, this clone was seen many times. J is TRBJ2-3 and V is TRBV9; 7 positions agree with TRBD1. J was trimmed by 2 bases and V by 0 bases; bases with no gene match: 6. Germline assignment: CDR1 SGDLS and CDR2 YYNGEE. The CDR3 loop spans 16 amino acids. CDR3 loop: CASSVGATGITDTQYF. The CDR3 coding sequence is TGTGCCAGCAGCGTAGGCGCGACAGGGATCACAGATACGCAGTATTTT.